This entry concerns a single T cell receptor beta chain. Antigen unknown. The source of the sample is a study of CD8+ T cells in alopecia areata. Germline CDR1 and CDR2: LGHNT and FRNRAP. Trimming removed 1 base from V and 6 bases from J, with 10 bases in between. The CDR3 contains 13 residues. Reverse transcribed after extraction, RNA yielded cDNA as the sequencing template. The assay was immunoSEQ multiplex PCR, and TCRdb's table has in-frame clones only and misses some. Of 100,000 to 150,000 clones in the sample, about 46% were seen once. Study results and limitations: Scalp lesions, especially in alopecia totalis/universalis, had higher clonality than normal scalp.

The investigators collected lesional scalp punch biopsies and peripheral blood from alopecia areata patients. Sequencing input: NKG2D-low CD8+ T cells sorted from blood. The J gene is TRBJ2-7, the V gene TRBV12-5, with D maybe TRBD2 (6 bases). The TCR was taken from a human donor with alopecia areata. Written as DNA, the CDR3 is TGTGCTAGTGGTTTGGGGGACTCTGGCGAGCAGTACTTC. It yields the protein CASGLGDSGEQYF.